This T cell receptor beta chain was profiled in a study of T cells in narcolepsy. Study overall: Enrolled donors included narcolepsy type 1 or type 2 patients and healthy controls. Regarding the study as a whole: Autoreactive clone sequences were missing from some blood memory CD4+ repertoires. Healthy controls reportedly lacked the autoreactive clonotypes serially found in patients' blood. HCRT-specific and TRIB2-specific autoreactive clonotypes appeared among same-patient CSF and blood CD4+ clonotypes.

As regards this clone: What it recognizes is unknown.

The length of the CDR3 is 14 residues. Per germline, CDR1 GTSNPN and CDR2 SVGIG (reference sequence). J gave up 2 bases and V 4 bases, and 8 bases lay outside the gene matches. Data came from immunoSEQ multiplex PCR; TCRdb stores just in-frame clones and leaves some out. This repertoire shows around 20,000 clones, about 90% found once; its top ten account for about 1.1%. The chain uses TRBV30 and TRBJ2-7; 7 nucleotides line up with TRBD2. The TCR originated in a human donor with narcolepsy. The sample consisted of CD45RA- memory CD4+ T cells from PBMCs. CDR3 nucleotide sequence: TGTGCCTGGACCAAACTAGCGAGAGCCTACGAGCAGTACTTC. Translated, it gives CAWTKLARAYEQYF.